This T cell receptor beta chain comes out of a study of T cells after posttransplantation cyclophosphamide. Here immunoSEQ multiplex PCR was the method, and the copy in TCRdb shows in-frame clones only, minus some. This table holds around 22,000 clones, 86% found once. Germline CDR1 is SEHNR and CDR2 is FQNEAQ (reference sequence). V was pared by 1 base and J by 3 bases, with 9 bases of the junction left unmatched. The CDR3 runs 18 residues. Notes on the study in general: Skin or GI-infiltrating T cells shared few TRB sequences with blood. Later post-transplant blood repertoires were often dominated by donor CD8+ memory clones. TRB clonality was highly associated with recipient CMV seropositivity and reactivation.

A marrow graft followed busulfan-fludarabine conditioning, with cyclophosphamide on days +3 and +4. Remarks on this clone: Its antigen is currently unknown.

The TCR was taken from a female patient between 30 and 40 years old who received an allogeneic stem cell transplant from an unrelated donor, was CMV-positive, and had no GVHD. T cells may partly derive from the graft donor. This material consisted of PBMCs, taken after allogeneic stem cell transplant with posttransplant cyclophosphamide. The V gene is TRBV7-9, the J gene TRBJ2-2, with 9 bases identical to TRBD1. In DNA, the CDR3 is TGTGCCAGCAGCTTAGGGGGCGTCGGGACAGGGTACACCGGGGAGCTGTTTTTT. Protein: CASSLGGVGTGYTGELFF.